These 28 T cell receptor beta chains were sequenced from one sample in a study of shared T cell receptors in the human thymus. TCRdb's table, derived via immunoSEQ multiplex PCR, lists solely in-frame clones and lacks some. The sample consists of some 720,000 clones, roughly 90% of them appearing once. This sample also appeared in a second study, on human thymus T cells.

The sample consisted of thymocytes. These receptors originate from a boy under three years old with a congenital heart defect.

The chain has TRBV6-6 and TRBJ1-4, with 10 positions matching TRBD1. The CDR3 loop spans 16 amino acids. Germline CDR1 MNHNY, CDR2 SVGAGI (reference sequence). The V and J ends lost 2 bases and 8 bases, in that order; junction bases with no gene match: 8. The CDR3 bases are TGTGCCAGCAGTTACCCCAGACAGGGGGCCGGAGAAAAACTGTTTTTT. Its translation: CASSYPRQGAGEKLFF.

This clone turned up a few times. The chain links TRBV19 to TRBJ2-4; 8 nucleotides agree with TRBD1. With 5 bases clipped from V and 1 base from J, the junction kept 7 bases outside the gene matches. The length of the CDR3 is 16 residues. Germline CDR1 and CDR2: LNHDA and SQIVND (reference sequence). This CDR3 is CASSPQGARAKNIQYF. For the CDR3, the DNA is TGTGCCAGTAGTCCCCAGGGGGCGCGGGCCAAAAACATTCAGTACTTC.

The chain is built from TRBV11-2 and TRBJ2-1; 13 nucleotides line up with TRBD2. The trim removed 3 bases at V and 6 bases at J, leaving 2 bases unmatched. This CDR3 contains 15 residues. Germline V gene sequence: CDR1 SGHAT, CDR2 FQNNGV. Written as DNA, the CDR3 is TGTGCCAGCAGCTTGGGACTAGCGGGATCCAATGAGCAGTTCTTC. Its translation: CASSLGLAGSNEQFF.

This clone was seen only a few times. CDR3 region: CASSGQTGANVLTF. For the CDR3, the DNA is TGTGCCAGCAGTGGTCAGACTGGGGCCAACGTCCTGACTTTC. This chain uses TRBV6-4 with TRBJ2-6, with D hard to call. The CDR3 is made up of 14 amino acids. The V gene lost 4 bases and the J gene lost 2 bases, with 6 bases spanning the gap. The germline gives CDR1 MRHNA, CDR2 SNTAGT.

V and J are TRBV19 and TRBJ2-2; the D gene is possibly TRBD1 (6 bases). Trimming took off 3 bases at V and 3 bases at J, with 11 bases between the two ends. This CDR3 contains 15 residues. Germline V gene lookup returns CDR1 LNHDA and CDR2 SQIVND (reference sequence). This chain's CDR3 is CASSMGARYTGELFF. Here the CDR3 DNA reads TGTGCCAGTAGTATGGGGGCACGGTACACCGGGGAGCTGTTTTTT.

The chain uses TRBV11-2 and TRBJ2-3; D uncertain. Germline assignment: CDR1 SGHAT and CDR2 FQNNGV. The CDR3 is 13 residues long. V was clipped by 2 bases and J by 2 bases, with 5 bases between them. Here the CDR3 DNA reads TGTGCCAGCAGCTTAAACTACACAGATACGCAGTATTTT. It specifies CASSLNYTDTQYF.

CDR3 bases: TGTGCCAGCAGTGTTTGGGGACAGGGGCTAGCGGGACGGGATAATGAGCAGTTCTTC. This sequence encodes CASSVWGQGLAGRDNEQFF. This chain joins TRBV2 and TRBJ2-1; TRBD1 might be the D (10 bases). V lost 4 bases, J lost 7 bases, and 29 bases lay in between. The CDR3 runs 19 residues. The germline V gene encodes CDR1 SNHLY and CDR2 FYNNEI.

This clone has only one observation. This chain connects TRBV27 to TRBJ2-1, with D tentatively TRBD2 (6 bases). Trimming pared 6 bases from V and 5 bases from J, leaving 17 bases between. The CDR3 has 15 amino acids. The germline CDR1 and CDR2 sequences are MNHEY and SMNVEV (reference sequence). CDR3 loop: CASSFHGGIHNEQFF. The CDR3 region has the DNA TGTGCCAGCAGCTTCCATGGAGGGATCCACAATGAGCAGTTCTTC.

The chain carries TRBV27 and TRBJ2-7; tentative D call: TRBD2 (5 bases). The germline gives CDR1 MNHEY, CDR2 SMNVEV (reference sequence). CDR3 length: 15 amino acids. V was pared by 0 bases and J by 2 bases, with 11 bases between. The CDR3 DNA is TGTGCCAGCAGTTTATCGAGACGGGAACCCTACGAGCAGTACTTC. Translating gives CASSLSRREPYEQYF.

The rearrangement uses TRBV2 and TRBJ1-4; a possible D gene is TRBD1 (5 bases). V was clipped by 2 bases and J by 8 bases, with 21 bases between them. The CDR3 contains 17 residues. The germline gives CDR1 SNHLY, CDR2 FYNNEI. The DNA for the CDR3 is TGTGCCAGCAGTGAACGGGTGGGTGGGGCAGGGAACGAAAAACTGTTTTTT. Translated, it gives CASSERVGGAGNEKLFF. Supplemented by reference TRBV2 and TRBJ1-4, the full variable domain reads EPEVTQTPSHQVTQMGQEVILRCVPISNHLYFYWYRQILGQKVEFLVSFYNNEISEKSEIFDDQFSVERPDGSNFTLKIRSTKLEDSAMYFCASSERVGGAGNEKLFFGSGTQLSVL.

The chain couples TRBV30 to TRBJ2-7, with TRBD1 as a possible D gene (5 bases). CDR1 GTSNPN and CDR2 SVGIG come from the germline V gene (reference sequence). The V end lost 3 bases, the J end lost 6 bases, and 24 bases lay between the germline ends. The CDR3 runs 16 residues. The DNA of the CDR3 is TGTGCCTGGAGAGACCCCGAAACAGGTCGAATTGGCGAGCAGTACTTC. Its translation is CAWRDPETGRIGEQYF.

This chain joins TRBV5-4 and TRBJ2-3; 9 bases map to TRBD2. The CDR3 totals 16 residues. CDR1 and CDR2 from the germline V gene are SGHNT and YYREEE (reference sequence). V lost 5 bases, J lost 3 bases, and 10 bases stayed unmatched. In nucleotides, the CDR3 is TGTGCCAGCAGTCCGAAGGGACTAGCTGGGACAGATACGCAGTATTTT. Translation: CASSPKGLAGTDTQYF.

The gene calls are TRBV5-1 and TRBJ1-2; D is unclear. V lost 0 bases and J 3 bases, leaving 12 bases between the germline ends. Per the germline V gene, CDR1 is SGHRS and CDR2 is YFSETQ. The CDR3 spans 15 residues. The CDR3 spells CASSLAGEADYGYTF. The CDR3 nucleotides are TGCGCCAGCAGCTTGGCCGGGGAGGCAGACTATGGCTACACCTTC.

CDR3 region: CSVGYRQETQYF. CDR3 in DNA: TGCAGCGTAGGTTACAGACAAGAGACCCAGTACTTC. V and J are TRBV29-1 and TRBJ2-5; D remains unclear. Germline V gene lookup returns CDR1 SQVTM and CDR2 ANQGSEA. V was shortened by 6 bases and J by 2 bases, with 10 bases between the two germline ends. CDR3 length: 12 residues.

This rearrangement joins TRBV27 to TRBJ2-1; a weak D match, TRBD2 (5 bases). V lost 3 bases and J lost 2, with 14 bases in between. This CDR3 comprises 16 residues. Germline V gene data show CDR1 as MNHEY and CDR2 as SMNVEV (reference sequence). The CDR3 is CASSLRVGVTYNEQFF. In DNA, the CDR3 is TGTGCCAGCAGTTTGAGGGTCGGAGTCACCTACAATGAGCAGTTCTTC.

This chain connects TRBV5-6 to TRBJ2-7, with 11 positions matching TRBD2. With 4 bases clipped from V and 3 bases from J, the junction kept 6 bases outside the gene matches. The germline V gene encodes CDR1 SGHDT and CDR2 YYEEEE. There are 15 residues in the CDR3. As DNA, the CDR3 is TGTGCCAGCAGCCTCGGGACTAGCGGCAACTACGAGCAGTACTTC. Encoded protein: CASSLGTSGNYEQYF.

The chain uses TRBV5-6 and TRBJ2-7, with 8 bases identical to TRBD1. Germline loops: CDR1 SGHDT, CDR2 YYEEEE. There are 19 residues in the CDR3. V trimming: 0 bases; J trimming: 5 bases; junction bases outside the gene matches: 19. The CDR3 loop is CASSLGDGTGYSSGNEQYF. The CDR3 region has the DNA TGTGCCAGCAGCTTGGGGGATGGGACAGGCTATTCCTCGGGGAACGAGCAGTACTTC.

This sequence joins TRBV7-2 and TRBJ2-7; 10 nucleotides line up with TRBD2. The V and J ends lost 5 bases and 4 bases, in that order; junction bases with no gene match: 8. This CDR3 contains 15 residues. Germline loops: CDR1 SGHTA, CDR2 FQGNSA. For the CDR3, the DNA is TGTGCCAGCAGCCCAGGGACTAGCGAAAAGTACGAGCAGTACTTC. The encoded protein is CASSPGTSEKYEQYF.

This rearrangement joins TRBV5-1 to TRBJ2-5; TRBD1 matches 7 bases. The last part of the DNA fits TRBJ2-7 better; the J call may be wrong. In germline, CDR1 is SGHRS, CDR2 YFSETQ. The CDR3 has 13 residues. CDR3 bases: TGCGCCAGCAGCTTTTGGACAGGTTACGAGCAGTACTTC. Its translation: CASSFWTGYEQYF.

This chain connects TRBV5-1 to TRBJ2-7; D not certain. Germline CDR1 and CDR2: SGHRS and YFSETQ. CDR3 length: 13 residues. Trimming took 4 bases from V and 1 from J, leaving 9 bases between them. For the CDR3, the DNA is TGCGCCAGCAGCGGCGGTAGGTCCTACGAGCAGTACTTC. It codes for CASSGGRSYEQYF. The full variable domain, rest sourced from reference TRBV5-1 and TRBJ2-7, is KAGVTQTPRYLIKTRGQQVTLSCSPISGHRSVSWYQQTPGQGLQFLFEYFSETQRNKGNFPGRFSGRQFSNSRSEMNVSTLELGDSALYLCASSGGRSYEQYFGPGTRLTVT.

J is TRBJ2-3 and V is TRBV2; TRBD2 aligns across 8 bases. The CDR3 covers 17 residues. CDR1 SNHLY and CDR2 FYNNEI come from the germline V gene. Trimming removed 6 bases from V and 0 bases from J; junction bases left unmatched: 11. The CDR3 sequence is CASSARASGSSTDTQYF. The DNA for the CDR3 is TGTGCCAGCAGCGCCCGGGCTAGCGGGTCTAGCACAGATACGCAGTATTTT. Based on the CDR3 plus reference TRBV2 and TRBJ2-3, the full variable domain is EPEVTQTPSHQVTQMGQEVILRCVPISNHLYFYWYRQILGQKVEFLVSFYNNEISEKSEIFDDQFSVERPDGSNFTLKIRSTKLEDSAMYFCASSARASGSSTDTQYFGPGTRLTVL.

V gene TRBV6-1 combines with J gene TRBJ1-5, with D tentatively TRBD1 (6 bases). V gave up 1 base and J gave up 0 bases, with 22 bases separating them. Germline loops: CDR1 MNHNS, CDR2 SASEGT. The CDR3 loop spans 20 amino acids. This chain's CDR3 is CASSEGRRDKVPYSNQPQHF. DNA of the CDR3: TGTGCCAGCAGTGAAGGGCGCCGGGACAAAGTCCCATATAGCAATCAGCCCCAGCATTTT.

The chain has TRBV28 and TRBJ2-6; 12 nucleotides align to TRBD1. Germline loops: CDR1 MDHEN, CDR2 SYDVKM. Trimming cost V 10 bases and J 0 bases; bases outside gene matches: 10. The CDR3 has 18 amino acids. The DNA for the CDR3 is TGTGCCACATCTCAGAGGGACAGGGGGCCCTCTGGGGCCAACGTCCTGACTTTC. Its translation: CATSQRDRGPSGANVLTF.

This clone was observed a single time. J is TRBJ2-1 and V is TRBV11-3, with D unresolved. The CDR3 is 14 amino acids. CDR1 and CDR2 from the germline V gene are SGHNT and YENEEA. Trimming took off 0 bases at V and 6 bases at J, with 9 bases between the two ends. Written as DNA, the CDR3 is TGTGCCAGCAGCTTAGATCCCCCCATCAATGAGCAGTTCTTC. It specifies CASSLDPPINEQFF.

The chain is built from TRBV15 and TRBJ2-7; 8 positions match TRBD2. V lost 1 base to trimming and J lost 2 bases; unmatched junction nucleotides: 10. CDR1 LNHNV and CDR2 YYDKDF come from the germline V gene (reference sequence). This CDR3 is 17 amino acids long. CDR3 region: CATSRVLSGNRAYEQYF. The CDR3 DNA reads TGTGCCACCAGCAGAGTTCTTAGCGGGAATAGGGCCTACGAGCAGTACTTC.

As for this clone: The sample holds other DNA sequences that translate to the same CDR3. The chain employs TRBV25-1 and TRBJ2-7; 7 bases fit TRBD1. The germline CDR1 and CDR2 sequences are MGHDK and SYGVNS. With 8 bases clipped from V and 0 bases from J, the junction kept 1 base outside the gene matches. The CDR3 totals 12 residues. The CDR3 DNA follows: TGTGCCAGCCGGGACAGCTCCTACGAGCAGTACTTC. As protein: CASRDSSYEQYF.

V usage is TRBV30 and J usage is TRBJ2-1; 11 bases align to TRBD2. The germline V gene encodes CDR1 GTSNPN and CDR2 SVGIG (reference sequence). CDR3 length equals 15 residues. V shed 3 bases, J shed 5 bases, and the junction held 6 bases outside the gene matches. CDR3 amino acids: CAWSPTSGSNNEQFF. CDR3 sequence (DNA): TGTGCCTGGAGCCCCACTAGCGGGAGTAACAATGAGCAGTTCTTC. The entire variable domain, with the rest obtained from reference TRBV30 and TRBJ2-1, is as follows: SQTIHQWPATLVQPVGSPLSLECTVEGTSNPNLYWYRQAAGRGLQLLFYSVGIGQISSEVPQNLSASRPQDRQFILSSKKLLLSDSGFYLCAWSPTSGSNNEQFFGPGTRLTVL.

The CDR3 loop reads CASSGRQFEAFF. Here the CDR3 DNA reads TGTGCCAGCAGTGGACGACAGTTTGAAGCTTTCTTT. This chain connects TRBV6-1 to TRBJ1-1; D may be TRBD1 (5 bases). CDR1 is MNHNS, CDR2 SASEGT, per germline. CDR3 length: 12 residues. The V end lost 4 bases, the J end lost 7 bases, and 10 bases lay between the germline ends.